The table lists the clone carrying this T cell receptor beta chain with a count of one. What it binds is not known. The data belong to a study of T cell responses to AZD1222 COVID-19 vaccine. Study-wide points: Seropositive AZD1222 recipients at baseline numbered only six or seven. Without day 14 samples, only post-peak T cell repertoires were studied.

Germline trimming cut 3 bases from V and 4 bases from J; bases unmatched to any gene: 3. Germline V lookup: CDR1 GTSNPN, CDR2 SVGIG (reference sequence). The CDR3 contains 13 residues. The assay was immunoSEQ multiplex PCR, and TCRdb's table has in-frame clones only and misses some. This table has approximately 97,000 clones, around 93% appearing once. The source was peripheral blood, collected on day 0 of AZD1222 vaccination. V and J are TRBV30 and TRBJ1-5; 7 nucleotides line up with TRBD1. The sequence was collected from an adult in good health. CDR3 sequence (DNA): TGTGCCTGGAGCCTGACAGGGAATCAGCCCCAGCATTTT. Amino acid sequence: CAWSLTGNQPQHF.